This T cell receptor (beta chain) was obtained from a study of blood T cells in healthy people across ages (dated by TCRdb to 2013 to 2016). Looking at the study overall: In model experiments, template switching captured about one uniquely barcoded TCR beta cDNA molecule for every two T cells. Age-related changes in TCR beta repertoire diversity were measured in the study by deep sequencing normalized with unique cDNA molecular identifiers. Donors were grouped into four age groups: young (average 16 years), middle-aged (around 39), aged (62) and long-lived (about 89). Donors of different ages were randomly distributed across sequencing lanes to avoid experimental bias. Using the same blood draw, the study looked at two additional independent replicas of 1 million unique cDNA reads for two donors, one aged 18 to 30 and the other aged 80 or older. Results the study describes overall, beyond this receptor: Donor CMV infection status was unknown, potentially confounding age-related changes in expanded clonotypes. Compared with the aged group, the long-lived group had more naive CD4+ T cells, fewer expanded clones and increased TCR diversity, a pattern suggesting age selection. Estimates of total diversity based on one million sequenced T cells were regarded as lower bounds and as underestimates. Observed TCR beta diversity correlated strongly with the percentage of naive T cells measured by flow cytometry. Bulk unsorted PBMC profiling prevented conclusive comparison of naive and antigen-experienced compartments. As age increased, observed TCR beta diversity per million T cells dropped in a roughly linear way, and a significant reduction was already evident by age approximately 40.

Libraries were prepared through 5' RACE. This sample was sequenced with an Illumina HiSeq 2500. A second about 7 to 11 cycle PCR used a sample-barcoded 5' primer and a J-beta primer mix. A unique molecular identifier was introduced onto each TCR beta cDNA molecule by a template-switch 5' adaptor carrying 12 random nucleotides. Each sample yielded at least 2.5 million CDR3-containing paired-end reads. First-strand cDNA synthesis was performed from all RNA using the Mint cDNA synthesis kit, with priming by a TRBC-specific oligonucleotide. Following uracil-DNA glycosylase treatment, all cDNA underwent a first 18-cycle PCR with the universal primers M1SS and BC2_uni_R. The paper's processing steps were these. Each sample was normalized by randomly selecting 1 million high-quality reads, each carrying a distinct molecular identifier. Instead of being binned into consensus sequences, reads with shared molecular identifiers were discarded. CDR3 identification, clonotype clustering and error correction used MiTCR with a Q25 quality threshold and the strictest error-elimination algorithm. A nonparametric unseen species model with Euler transformation was used to estimate lower-bound total TCR beta diversity. In TCRdb, the public reads were trimmed at Q25 with fastp and aligned with MiXCR, with productive beta chains retained. Merged by CDR3 protein, the rows form single entries marked with the most common genes and DNA. TCRdb, not the authors, supplied the V and J calls. The sample table records some 1.5 million distinct CDR3 sequences; 42% of these occur just once. The ten largest make up about 4% of the sample.

To note about this clonotype: The target of this receptor is not known. A single base separates this from a much larger clone, so it may be a read error.

From a lookup of the germline V gene, CDR1 and CDR2 are LGHNA and YSLEER. From the cysteine through the phenylalanine, the CDR3 covers 16 amino acids. Left in the record is the CDR3 DNA by itself, 48 bases read in frame from the first base. Donors were a few dozen systemically healthy Caucasian individuals from Russia aged roughly 6 to 95 years. Each donor gave approximately 10 milliliters of peripheral blood, collected into EDTA-treated Vacutainer tubes. Ficoll-Paque density-gradient centrifugation was used to isolate PBMCs, with at least 6.5 million obtained per sample. Trizol reagent was used to extract total RNA from PBMCs, with at least 5.5 micrograms per sample. The percentages of naive CD45RAhigh/CD27high T cells were determined by flow cytometry on a PBMC aliquot from every donor.

Specimen: blood. The chain employs TRBV4-3 and TRBJ2-3, with the D segment identity uncertain. This receptor was obtained from a woman aged 18-30 years in good health. The CDR3 reads as follows: CAGSQGAATSTDTQYF. The DNA sequence follows: TGCGCCGGCAGCCAAGGAGCCGCAACTAGCACAGATACGCAGTATTTT.